The clone carrying this TCR beta chain was detected a few times. Clones were read by immunoSEQ multiplex PCR, and TCRdb kept only the in-frame ones, dropping some. The sample lists around 81,000 clones, approximately 96% occurring once. The data originate from a study of technical replicates of blood from a handful of donors. The CDR3 extends over 16 amino acids. V was clipped by 5 bases and J by 0 bases, with 16 bases between them. The germline V gene encodes CDR1 MNHEY and CDR2 SMNVEV (reference sequence). The TCR comes from a human donor in good health. Sequencing was carried out using T cells isolated from PBMCs. The rearrangement uses TRBV27 and TRBJ1-1, with TRBD1 as a possible D gene (6 bases). For the CDR3, the DNA is TGTGCCAGCAGTCCCGATTCGGGACACCTGAACACTGAAGCTTTCTTT. It translates to CASSPDSGHLNTEAFF.